Listed here are 29 T cell receptor beta chains from one sample, sequenced in a study of identical twins. In TCRdb, the 5' RACE reads were re-called with MiXCR into one record per CDR3 protein. The sample consists of around 95,000 distinct CDR3 sequences, around 5.5% of them appearing once. Sequenced sample: memory T cells sorted from blood. The receptors come from a woman between 45 and 65 years old in good health.

This clonotype was observed many times. The genes are TRBV20-1 and TRBJ1-3, with D uncertain. Germline CDR1 is DFQATT and CDR2 is SNEGSKA (reference sequence). V lost 3 bases to trimming and J lost 0 bases, with 6 bases between them. The CDR3 sequence is 13 residues long. For the CDR3, the DNA is TGCAGTGCTAGCGGGAGCTCTGGAAACACCATATATTTT. Amino acid sequence: CSASGSSGNTIYF.

The table lists this clonotype with many counts. The chain joins TRBV7-8 to TRBJ2-1, with TRBD2 identical over 13 bases. Germline V gene sequence: CDR1 SGHVS, CDR2 FQNEAQ. CDR3 length: 15 amino acids. Germline trimming cut 4 bases from V and 5 bases from J; bases unmatched to any gene: 2. The DNA of the CDR3 is TGTGCCAGCAGCTACGGACTAGCGGGAGACAATGAGCAGTTCTTC. Translated, it gives CASSYGLAGDNEQFF. Looking up the rest from reference TRBV7-8 and TRBJ2-1 gives the full variable domain: GAGVSQSPRYKVAKRGQDVALRCDPISGHVSLFWYQQALGQGPEFLTYFQNEAQLDKSGLPSDRFFAERPEGSVSTLKIQRTQQEDSAVYLCASSYGLAGDNEQFFGPGTRLTVL.

This clonotype was counted at least ten times. The chain combines TRBV10-3 with TRBJ2-2; 14 bases fit TRBD2. The CDR3 length is 15 residues. The ends lost 10 bases at V and 5 bases at J; junction bases unmatched: 6. Germline assignment: CDR1 ENHRY and CDR2 SYGVKD. The CDR3 nucleotides are TGTGCCACATCGACTAGCGGGAGGGGTACCGGGGAGCTGTTTTTT. Translation gives CATSTSGRGTGELFF.

This clonotype has a count of ten or more. A junction end diverges from the germline sequence, so it may reflect a read error. The rearrangement links TRBV20-1 to TRBJ1-1; the match to TRBD1 covers 9 bases. This CDR3 comprises 12 residues. The germline gives CDR1 DFQATT, CDR2 SNEGSKA (reference sequence). CDR3 DNA sequence: TGCAGTGCGAGAGGACAGGGGCGCGAAGCTTTCTTT. Protein product: CSARGQGREAFF.

This clonotype came up many times. V is TRBV9 and J is TRBJ2-1, with D maybe TRBD2 (5 bases). The V and J ends lost 2 bases and 3 bases respectively, with 15 bases between them. This CDR3 spans 16 amino acids. Per germline, CDR1 SGDLS and CDR2 YYNGEE. The CDR3 is CASSVNSDPIYNEQFF. The CDR3 nucleotides read TGTGCCAGCAGCGTCAATAGCGACCCTATCTACAATGAGCAGTTCTTC.

By share, this clonotype counts as medium-sized. The rearrangement links TRBV7-8 to TRBJ2-7; a weak D match, TRBD1 (5 bases). The ends were cut back, 0 bases at V and 0 bases at J, with 6 bases in the middle. The germline V gene encodes CDR1 SGHVS and CDR2 FQNEAQ. There are 14 residues in the CDR3. The CDR3 region has the DNA TGTGCCAGCAGCTTAGCACAGGACTCCTACGAGCAGTACTTC. Translated, it gives CASSLAQDSYEQYF.

Ten or more counts support this clonotype. CDR3 residues: CSVVTGYNEQFF. The CDR3 region has the DNA TGCAGCGTTGTAACGGGCTACAATGAGCAGTTCTTC. This chain links TRBV29-1 with TRBJ2-1, with D unclear. The V end lost 4 bases, the J end lost 3 bases, and 7 bases lay between the germline ends. The length of the CDR3 is 12 residues. The germline V gene encodes CDR1 SQVTM and CDR2 ANQGSEA.

This clonotype was seen many times. V is TRBV14 and J is TRBJ1-6, with D perhaps matching TRBD1 (6 bases). The germline gives CDR1 SGHDN, CDR2 FVKESK. The CDR3 loop spans 16 amino acids. V was trimmed by 1 base and J by 7 bases, leaving 14 bases between them. Written as DNA, the CDR3 is TGTGCCAGCAGCCAAGTAGGAGGGGGTAGGAATTCACCCCTCCACTTT. Translation: CASSQVGGGRNSPLHF.

V usage is TRBV7-9 and J usage is TRBJ2-7; unclear D gene. The V gene's germline CDR1 is SEHNR and CDR2 FQNEAQ (reference sequence). Trimming left V 5 bases short and J 5 bases short, with 10 bases between. This CDR3 is 12 amino acids long. The CDR3 region has the DNA TGTGCCAGCAGCCGGCTTGGGGACGAGCAGTACTTC. This gives the protein CASSRLGDEQYF.

This clonotype was seen repeatedly, ten times or more. This chain uses TRBV20-1 with TRBJ1-2, with 7 bases identical to TRBD1. Looked up from germline, CDR1 is DFQATT and CDR2 is SNEGSKA (reference sequence). V dropped 6 bases and J dropped 4; count of bases not matched to a gene: 17. The CDR3 has 16 residues. CDR3 DNA: TGCAGTGCCGGTCCCGGGACAGTGGGTCCCTTCTATGGCTACACCTTC. Residues: CSAGPGTVGPFYGYTF.

This clonotype showed up many times. The rearrangement links TRBV20-1 to TRBJ2-3, with unresolved D. The CDR3 runs to 12 residues. From germline, CDR1 is DFQATT and CDR2 SNEGSKA (reference sequence). The germline V and J ends were trimmed by 3 bases and 2 bases, with 6 bases remaining between them. CDR3 bases: TGCAGTGCTAGGACGACCACAGATACGCAGTATTTT. Protein: CSARTTTDTQYF.

This clonotype has ten or more counts. The chain recombines TRBV6-6 with TRBJ2-7; 11 nucleotides agree with TRBD1. This CDR3 contains 14 residues. In germline, CDR1 is MNHNY, CDR2 SVGAGI (reference sequence). After removal of 2 bases from V and 6 bases from J, the junction contained 3 bases not matched to a gene. The CDR3 sequence: CASSYGTGGGEQYF. In nucleotides, the CDR3 is TGTGCCAGCAGTTACGGGACAGGGGGGGGCGAGCAGTACTTC.

This clonotype showed up just a few times. This chain connects TRBV3-1 to TRBJ2-2; D uncertain. The germline gives CDR1 LGHDT, CDR2 YNNKEL (reference sequence). The CDR3 runs to 13 residues. The V end was cut by 6 bases, the J end by 3 bases, with 8 bases between. This CDR3 is CASSRTYTGELFF. The CDR3 nucleotides are TGTGCCAGCAGTCGTACCTACACCGGGGAGCTGTTTTTT.

This clonotype was picked up many times. V gene TRBV15 combines with J gene TRBJ2-1, with TRBD2 matching 7 bases. Germline lookup yields CDR1 LNHNV and CDR2 YYDKDF (reference sequence). The ends lost 4 bases at V and 5 bases at J; junction bases unmatched: 2. The CDR3 runs 13 residues. This CDR3 reads CATSTGTNNEQFF. CDR3 coding DNA: TGTGCCACCAGCACCGGGACTAACAATGAGCAGTTCTTC.

The table lists this clonotype with many counts. CDR3 region: CASLGQETYEQYV. Here the CDR3 DNA reads TGTGCCAGCCTCGGACAGGAAACCTACGAGCAGTACGTC. V usage is TRBV2 and J usage is TRBJ2-7, with TRBD1 matching 7 bases. The V gene end was trimmed by 8 bases and the J gene end by 2 bases; junction bases not matched to a gene: 6. The V gene's germline CDR1 is SNHLY and CDR2 FYNNEI. The CDR3 consists of 13 residues.

This clonotype was seen at least ten times. The V and J genes are TRBV6-2 or TRBV6-3 and TRBJ1-5; perhaps TRBD1 as D (5 bases). This CDR3 spans 14 amino acids. V dropped 5 bases and J dropped 15 bases, with 23 bases sitting between them. Looked up from germline, CDR1 is MNHEY and CDR2 is SVGEGT. The CDR3 loop reads CASSPGGRRAVVHF. The CDR3 DNA reads as TGTGCCAGCAGTCCCGGGGGGAGAAGGGCCGTCGTGCATTTT.

This clonotype was counted ten times or more. The chain has TRBV6-6 and TRBJ1-5; D is uncertain. There are 12 residues in the CDR3. Trimming took 2 bases from V and 11 from J, leaving 10 bases between them. Germline values: CDR1 MNHNY, CDR2 SVGAGI (reference sequence). The CDR3 sequence: CASSYPSPAQHF. The DNA of the CDR3 is TGTGCCAGCAGTTACCCCTCCCCGGCCCAGCATTTT.

Many counts were recorded for this clonotype. The chain recombines TRBV21-1 with TRBJ2-7; TRBD2 was called by the table and not checked on the DNA. TRBV21-1 is assigned pseudogene status. The CDR3 contains 12 residues. The CDR3 coding sequence is TGTGCTCTGGGGACTAGGAACCCCGAGCAGTACTTC. Translated, it gives CALGTRNPEQYF.

Concerning this clonotype: This may stem from a read error, because a much larger clone lies one nucleotide away. The V gene is TRBV5-5, the J gene TRBJ1-1; D remains ambiguous. Trimming removed 4 bases at V and 3 bases at J, with 13 bases between. The germline CDR1 and CDR2 sequences are SGHKS and YYEKEE (reference sequence). The CDR3 runs to 14 residues. The DNA of the CDR3 is TGTGCCAGCAGCAGGGCTAGGATGTACACTGAAGCTTTCTTT. Translation: CASSRARMYTEAFF.

This clonotype came up many times. The chain couples TRBV5-5 to TRBJ2-1; tentatively, D is TRBD2 (6 bases). The ends were cut back, 2 bases at V and 4 bases at J, with 13 bases in the middle. CDR3 length: 15 residues. The germline CDR1 and CDR2 sequences are SGHKS and YYEKEE (reference sequence). This chain's CDR3 is CASSLAGLMYNEQFF. CDR3 nucleotide sequence: TGTGCCAGCAGCTTAGCGGGTCTGATGTACAATGAGCAGTTCTTC.

This clonotype has only a few counts. The J gene is TRBJ2-1, the V gene TRBV7-2, with 10 nucleotides matching TRBD2. Germline values: CDR1 SGHTA, CDR2 FQGNSA. V trimming: 5 bases; J trimming: 8 bases; junction bases outside the gene matches: 15. The CDR3 has 17 residues. The CDR3 DNA sequence: TGTGCCAGCAGCCCAGTCTTGGAGGCTAGCGGGAGCTATGAGCAGTTCTTC. Its protein is CASSPVLEASGSYEQFF.

Many counts were recorded for this clonotype. V usage is TRBV7-8 and J usage is TRBJ2-3, with 9 bases aligning to TRBD2. The junction had 6 bases not matched to a gene; V was cut back by 1 base and J by 4 bases. This CDR3 comprises 16 residues. Germline CDR1 is SGHVS and CDR2 is FQNEAQ. The CDR3 DNA is TGTGCCAGCAGCTTAGAGGGACTAGCACGGCCAGATACGCAGTATTTT. Translated: CASSLEGLARPDTQYF.

This clonotype came up many times. The gene calls are TRBV7-2 and TRBJ2-7; possibly TRBD2 for D (6 bases). The CDR3 sequence is 13 residues long. Germline assignment: CDR1 SGHTA and CDR2 FQGNSA. Trimming took 5 bases from V and 9 from J, leaving 17 bases between them. In DNA, the CDR3 is TGTGCCAGCAGCCTCTCCGCGGGACGTTCGCAGTACTTC. Translated: CASSLSAGRSQYF.

This clonotype was recorded at least ten times. The chain joins TRBV28 to TRBJ1-2; the D is unclear. CDR1 is MDHEN, CDR2 SYDVKM, per germline. The CDR3 is 12 amino acids. As DNA, the CDR3 is TGTGCTAGTTACAGAGGTACATCTGGCTACACCTTC. Translated, it gives CASYRGTSGYTF.

This clonotype was observed at least ten times. The genes are TRBV2 and TRBJ2-5; 14 bases are shared with TRBD2. Germline-derived CDR1 and CDR2 are SNHLY and FYNNEI. The CDR3 consists of 15 residues. V lost 6 bases and J lost 4; bases outside the gene matches: 4. CDR3 sequence (DNA): TGTGCCAGCAGACGACTAGCGGGAGGGGGAGAGACCCAGTACTTC. Amino acid sequence: CASRRLAGGGETQYF. Combining the CDR3 with reference TRBV2 and TRBJ2-5 gives the whole variable domain EPEVTQTPSHQVTQMGQEVILRCVPISNHLYFYWYRQILGQKVEFLVSFYNNEISEKSEIFDDQFSVERPDGSNFTLKIRSTKLEDSAMYFCASRRLAGGGETQYFGPGTRLLVL.

V gene TRBV12-3 or TRBV12-4 combines with J gene TRBJ2-3; 8 positions match TRBD1. J lost 6 bases, V lost 5 bases, and 10 bases had no gene match. The CDR3 runs to 15 residues. CDR3 DNA: TGTGCCAGCAGTGCACCGGGACAGGCTTTGGATACGCAGTATTTT. It encodes CASSAPGQALDTQYF.

This clonotype was found many times. The V and J genes are TRBV29-1 and TRBJ2-1; possibly TRBD2 for D (5 bases). From germline, CDR1 is SQVTM and CDR2 ANQGSEA. V lost 8 bases, J lost 9 bases, and 17 bases lay in between. The CDR3 extends over 12 amino acids. The CDR3 DNA reads as TGCAGCCACGAGGGCCCATCGGGTGAGCAGTTCTTC. Its protein is CSHEGPSGEQFF.

This chain joins TRBV13 and TRBJ2-3; 7 bases are shared with TRBD2. V shed 3 bases and J 6 bases; nucleotides not matched to a gene: 12. The germline V gene has CDR1 PRHDT and CDR2 FYEKMQ (reference sequence). The CDR3 covers 16 residues. The CDR3 is CASSFRQAGRSDTQYF. The CDR3 nucleotides read TGTGCCAGCAGCTTTCGGCAAGCGGGACGATCGGATACGCAGTATTTT.

This clonotype was counted ten times or more. The chain employs TRBV10-1 and TRBJ2-1; D may be TRBD2 (5 bases). Germline V CDR1 and CDR2: WNHNN, SYGVQD (reference sequence). Trimming took 2 bases from V and 3 from J, leaving 8 bases between them. CDR3 length: 14 amino acids. The CDR3 sequence: CASSEDYLYNEQFF. The CDR3 bases are TGCGCCAGCAGTGAGGACTACCTCTACAATGAGCAGTTCTTC.